The source of this T cell receptor beta chain is a study of blood T cell repertoires in COVID-19. Generated by immunoSEQ multiplex PCR, the TCRdb table keeps only in-frame clones and is missing some. The table lists approximately 300,000 clones, nearly 90% of them singletons. In Seattle, patients joined the study during active infection and were tracked longitudinally. The CDR3 has 13 residues. V was trimmed by 3 bases and J by 4 bases, leaving 10 bases between them. Germline assignment: CDR1 SGHRS and CDR2 YFSETQ. Specimen: peripheral blood. The gene calls are TRBV5-1 and TRBJ1-2; D is unclear. This TCR was sampled from a woman aged 40 to 55 with COVID-19, enrolled during active disease. CDR3 sequence: CASSYMVGYGYTF. CDR3 sequence (DNA): TGCGCCAGCAGCTACATGGTTGGCTATGGCTACACCTTC.